The T cell receptor beta chain described here comes from a study of Graves' ophthalmopathy and Graves' hyperthyroidism. Study-level findings and limits: Most expanded clonotypes in thyroid above 0.001 frequency also showed up in blood. Sensitivity of approximately 66% and specificity of less than 75% were achieved by the model that predicted ophthalmopathy progression.

TCR beta CDR3 regions were amplified from RNA transcripts. First-round RT-PCR with HTBI primers preceded a second-round multiplex PCR. TCRdb recomputed calls from the multiplex PCR reads with MiXCR, one row per CDR3 protein. The sample has roughly 1.1 million distinct CDR3 sequences; 35% to 40% are singletons. This clonotype turned up a few times. Its antigen is undetermined. Patients newly diagnosed with hyperthyroidism, under 2 months' duration, were aged 18 to 65, the study reports. A diagnosis was made from clinical symptoms together with serum thyroxine, TRAb, thyroid ultrasound and orbital computed tomography. The germline CDR1 and CDR2 sequences are SGHDN and FVKESK. V shed 2 bases, J shed 7 bases, and the junction held 8 bases outside the gene matches. The CDR3 consists of 17 residues.

The TCR sequence derives from an adult man with Graves' hyperthyroidism. The gene calls are TRBV14 and TRBJ2-2; 12 bases fit TRBD2. The sample was peripheral blood or thyroid tissue (not recorded which). The CDR3 sequence: CASSQLAGGRGGGELFF. The CDR3 DNA sequence: TGTGCCAGCAGCCAACTAGCGGGAGGGCGTGGAGGCGGGGAGCTGTTTTTT.